Listed below are T cell receptor beta chains from one sample, sequenced in a study of T cells after yellow fever vaccination. MiXCR was run by TCRdb on the 5' RACE reads, yielding one entry per CDR3 protein. The data contain some 350,000 distinct CDR3 sequences, roughly 3.9% of them singletons. The specimen comprised PBMCs, sampled 5 days after the yellow fever booster vaccination. These receptor sequences come from a young man who received the YFV17D yellow fever vaccine. CDR3s include the opening cysteine and the closing phenylalanine or tryptophan. Only some rows state a clone size, as once, few, many or a class for expanded clones.

>TRBV20-1|few|13
CSAAQPVADTQYF
>TRBV20-1|few|14
CSATLAGGTGELFF
>TRBV5-1|many|14
CASSAGTLNTEAFF
>TRBV5-1|NA|14
CASSLSEYTDTQYF
>TRBV27|NA|14
CASSSRREGTEAFF
>TRBV24-1|few|15
CATSVGTGSTDTQYF
>TRBV5-5|many|15
CASSPVSGGRDTQYF
>TRBV2|few|13
CATDRTAEETQYF
>TRBV7-6|NA|15
CASSIPAGADNEQFF
>TRBV7-3|NA|16
CASSLGRLAGGNEQFF
>TRBV4-3|many|14
CASSPPGATAEAFF
>TRBV12-3/TRBV12-4|many|14
CASSLRGTNTEAFF
>TRBV7-9|few|14
CASSKRTGAYEQYF
>TRBV6-5|many|12
CATQYRGNEQFF
>TRBV5-1|NA|17
CASSLADRGAGANVLTF
>TRBV10-3|many|14
CAIRLTGANTEAFF
>TRBV7-2|many|12
CASGDYNSPLHF
>TRBV6-2/TRBV6-3|NA|16
CASSYSRRLGTDTQYF
>TRBV9|few|15
CASSVGLASSHEQFF
>TRBV7-8|few|16
CASSSGGGGSNQPQHF
>TRBV19|few|16
CATEPPGQGDSGEQFF
>TRBV20-1|many|16
CSARQTSGGVGETQYF
>TRBV29-1|many|14
CSVRRGANTGELFF
>TRBV4-1|few|14
CASSQVSSAYEQYF
>TRBV6-2/TRBV6-3|few|14
CASSLSRQGSGYTF
>TRBV5-1|many|16
CASSLWENSYNSPLHF
>TRBV20-1|medium-sized|15
CSARDLTTSYNEQFF
>TRBV18|few|13
CASSPLGVTEAFF
>TRBV20-1|NA|15
CSARGMAGEHDGYTF
>TRBV7-2|NA|17
CASSVESTSGIYNEQFF
>TRBV7-9|few|13
CASSLGQNHEQYF
>TRBV2|NA|14
CASSDILSNQPQHF
>TRBV6-5|few|12
CASSLLRTELHF
>TRBV6-1|few|13
CASSEGNYNEQFF
>TRBV7-9|many|14
CASSPGDRGNTIYF
>TRBV20-1|few|12
CSARQGQLALHF
>TRBV29-1|many|12
CSVTEINTEAFF
>TRBV5-1|NA|17
CASSPTSGGSSYNEQFF
>TRBV20-1|few|11
CSTGTAQGQFF
>TRBV6-5|NA|12
CASSPGPHGYTF
>TRBV6-2/TRBV6-3|few|14
CASLDGGRSYEQYF
>TRBV19|many|14
CASSIQGDGNTIYF
>TRBV6-2/TRBV6-3|few|18
CASSYPRSRGLGWETQYF
>TRBV5-1|many|13
CASRKVRNSPLHF
>TRBV9|NA|13
CASSVGGEGEQFF
>TRBV20-1|few|12
CSARHSNSPLHF
>TRBV7-8|few|15
CASSLGSGGHNEQFF
>TRBV18|few|13
CASSPGDNSPLHF
>TRBV28|NA|13
CASSRGWNQPQHF
>TRBV20-1|many|16
CSASNAQGGNDYGYTF
>TRBV25-1|NA|16
CASSGRGLAGGETQYF
>TRBV28|few|13
CASSKPNQETQYF
>TRBV15|many|15
CATSRGDRGVYEQYF
>TRBV28|NA|15
CASSSPTKLNTEAFF
>TRBV12-3/TRBV12-4|NA|14
CASTQTSGGDTQYF
>TRBV21-1|few|11
CASGYNTEAFF
>TRBV10-3|many|14
CAISILAGDDTQYF